This T cell receptor (beta chain) was captured in a study of T cells in Graves' hyperthyroidism and ophthalmopathy. Study-level information: Peripheral blood was secured at the point of initial diagnosis, before any treatment. Study-level findings and limits: The model's output predicted ophthalmopathy at a median of about 6.5 months prior to onset.

Clinicians diagnosed patients from clinical symptoms, serum thyroxine and TRAb, thyroid ultrasound and orbital computed tomography. Using approximately 10 ml of fresh peripheral blood, PBMCs were prepared. V lost 3 bases and J lost 6, with 11 bases in between. The CDR3 runs to 14 residues. Germline CDR1 and CDR2: MNHEY and SVGAGI. It was RNA transcripts that yielded the amplified TCR beta CDR3 regions. The TCR CDR3 first-round RT-PCR relied on the HTBI primer set. TCRdb reprocessed the multiplex PCR reads via MiXCR and lists one record per CDR3 protein. Of 500,000 to 600,000 distinct CDR3 sequences listed, 16% are singletons. As concerns this clonotype: Its antigen is not known.

The receptor was isolated from a woman between 18 and 29 years old with Graves' hyperthyroidism. The sequencing input was blood. The genes are TRBV6-5 and TRBJ2-2; the D is unclear. The CDR3 bases are TGTGCCAGCAGTTATTTCGTCGAGGCCGGGGAGCTGTTTTTT. Its translation is CASSYFVEAGELFF.